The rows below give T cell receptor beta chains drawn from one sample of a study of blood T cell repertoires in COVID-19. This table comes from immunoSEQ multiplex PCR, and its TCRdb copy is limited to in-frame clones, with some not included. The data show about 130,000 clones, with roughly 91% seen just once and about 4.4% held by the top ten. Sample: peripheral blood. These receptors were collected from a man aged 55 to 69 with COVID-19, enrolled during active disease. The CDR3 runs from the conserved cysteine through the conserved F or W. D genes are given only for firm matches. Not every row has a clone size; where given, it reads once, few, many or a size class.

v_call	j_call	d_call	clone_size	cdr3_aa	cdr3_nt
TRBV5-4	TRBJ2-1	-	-	CASSPGQPSYNEQFF	TGTGCCAGCAGTCCCGGACAGCCTTCCTACAATGAGCAGTTCTTC
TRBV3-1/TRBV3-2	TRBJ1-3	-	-	CASSPRGWGNTIYF	TGTGCCAGCAGCCCCCGCGGGTGGGGAAACACCATATATTTT
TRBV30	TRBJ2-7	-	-	CALGPPPGYEQYF	TGTGCCCTGGGGCCCCCACCTGGATACGAGCAGTACTTC
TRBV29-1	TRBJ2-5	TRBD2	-	CSVVRGGRETQYF	TGCAGCGTTGTTCGGGGGGGGCGGGAGACCCAGTACTTC
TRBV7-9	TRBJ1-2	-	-	CASSLAGQAGYTF	TGTGCCAGCAGCTTAGCGGGCCAGGCTGGCTACACCTTC
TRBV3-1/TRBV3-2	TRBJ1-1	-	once	CASSRWAPDTEAFF	TGTGCCAGCAGCCGGTGGGCTCCCGACACTGAAGCTTTCTTT
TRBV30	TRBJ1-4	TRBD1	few	CAWARQGNEKLFF	TGTGCCTGGGCGAGACAGGGAAATGAAAAACTGTTTTTT
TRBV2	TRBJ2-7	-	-	CASSAGGYEQYF	TGTGCCAGCAGTGCCGGGGGCTACGAGCAGTACTTC
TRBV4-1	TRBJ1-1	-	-	CASSQYNTEAFF	TGCGCCAGCAGCCAATATAACACTGAAGCTTTCTTT
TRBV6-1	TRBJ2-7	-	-	CASSEAAGGGYEQYF	TGTGCCAGCAGTGAAGCGGCAGGGGGAGGTTACGAGCAGTACTTC
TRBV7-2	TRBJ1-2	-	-	CASSPRSGQDGYTF	TGTGCCAGCAGCCCACGAAGTGGTCAGGATGGCTACACCTTC
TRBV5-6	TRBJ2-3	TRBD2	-	CASSSRGEGTDTQYF	TGTGCCAGCTCCAGCCGGGGGGAGGGCACAGATACGCAGTATTTT
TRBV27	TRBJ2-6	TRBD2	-	CASSTLGGAGANVLTF	TGTGCCAGCAGTACCCTCGGGGGGGCCGGGGCCAACGTCCTGACTTTC
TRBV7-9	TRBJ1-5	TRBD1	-	CASSPTGGNQPQHF	TGTGCCAGCAGCCCCACAGGGGGGAATCAGCCCCAGCATTTT
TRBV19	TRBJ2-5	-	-	CASSIVAGAWSEETQYF	TGTGCCAGTAGTATCGTGGCGGGGGCCTGGTCAGAAGAGACCCAGTACTTC
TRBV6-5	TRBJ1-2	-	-	CASSYGSGSYTF	TGTGCCAGCAGTTACGGGTCAGGGTCCTACACCTTC
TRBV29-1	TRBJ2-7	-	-	CSVEAASSPYEQYF	TGCAGCGTTGAAGCAGCTAGCTCACCGTACGAGCAGTACTTC